The 27 T cell receptor beta chains below all came from one sample that was sequenced in a study of CD8+ T cells in alopecia areata. The treatment here: oral pan-JAK inhibitor, 5-10 mg twice daily. Extracted RNA was reverse transcribed, and the resulting cDNA served as sequencing template. The table came from immunoSEQ multiplex PCR; TCRdb's copy has only in-frame clones and leaves some out. The repertoire holds more than 150,000 clones, 40% to 65% seen once, with 10% in the top ten. Sequenced material: CD8+ T cells sorted from blood, taken around week 53, from a patient treated with tofacitinib. Receptors were obtained from a human donor with alopecia areata.

The J gene is TRBJ2-7, the V gene TRBV27; 11 bases map to TRBD2. The ends lost 7 bases at V and 7 bases at J; junction bases unmatched: 12. Germline V CDR1 and CDR2: MNHEY, SMNVEV (reference sequence). The CDR3 is made up of 15 amino acids. This CDR3 is CASTPGTSGVREQYF. The CDR3 DNA follows: TGTGCCAGCACCCCCGGGACTAGCGGTGTGAGGGAGCAGTACTTC.

This clone was detected only a few times. The gene calls are TRBV27 and TRBJ2-5; D is possibly TRBD1 (5 bases). CDR1 MNHEY and CDR2 SMNVEV come from the germline V gene (reference sequence). This CDR3 comprises 14 residues. Trimming removed 5 bases from V and 6 bases from J, with 16 bases in between. CDR3: CASSPDREIQTQYF. CDR3 DNA sequence: TGTGCCAGCAGTCCTGACAGAGAAATTCAGACCCAGTACTTC.

This clone was observed once. The V and J genes are TRBV7-9 and TRBJ2-1; 7 nucleotides align to TRBD2. Trimming cost V 1 base and J 3 bases; bases outside gene matches: 6. The CDR3 totals 16 residues. CDR1 and CDR2 (germline): SEHNR, FQNEAQ (reference sequence). This CDR3 is CASSLVGRDHYNEQFF. DNA for the CDR3: TGTGCCAGCAGCTTAGTAGGGAGGGACCACTACAATGAGCAGTTCTTC.

The V and J genes are TRBV6-5 and TRBJ1-5; D is possibly TRBD1 (5 bases). CDR3 length: 12 residues. Trimming took 5 bases from V and 6 from J, leaving 8 bases between them. The germline V gene encodes CDR1 MNHEY and CDR2 SVGAGI. The CDR3 nucleotides are TGTGCCAGCAGTGGGGGTGGTCAGCCCCAGCATTTT. This gives the protein CASSGGGQPQHF.

The V gene is TRBV7-9, the J gene TRBJ2-5; 8 positions agree with TRBD1. Trimming removed 5 bases from V and 1 base from J; junction bases left unmatched: 12. Germline CDR1 reads SEHNR; CDR2 reads FQNEAQ (reference sequence). The CDR3 length is 17 residues. The CDR3, as DNA: TGTGCCAGCAGCGCTACCCGGGACAGGCCCGCCCAAGAGACCCAGTACTTC. This sequence encodes CASSATRDRPAQETQYF.

This clone has a handful of counts. CDR3 bases: TGTGCCTGGAGAGAACCCTGGGAAAGGGTCTATGGCTACACCTTC. Translated: CAWREPWERVYGYTF. The V call is TRBV30, the J call TRBJ1-2; D uncertain. Trimming removed 3 bases at V and 4 bases at J, with 18 bases between. CDR3 size: 15 residues. Germline lookup yields CDR1 GTSNPN and CDR2 SVGIG (reference sequence).

This chain connects TRBV15 to TRBJ2-5; D is perhaps TRBD1 (5 bases). The germline CDR1 and CDR2 sequences are LNHNV and YYDKDF (reference sequence). The CDR3 sequence is 13 residues long. V lost 5 bases to trimming and J lost 5 bases, with 12 bases between them. CDR3 residues: CATSGAPGETQYF. CDR3 in DNA: TGTGCCACCAGCGGAGCCCCAGGGGAGACCCAGTACTTC.

This clone has a handful of counts. The CDR3, as DNA: TGTGCCTGGCGCGGGACATCAGAATCACCCCTCCACTTT. It yields the protein CAWRGTSESPLHF. This chain uses TRBV30 with TRBJ1-6; weak D call: TRBD1 (6 bases). The germline V and J ends were trimmed by 5 bases and 10 bases, with 15 bases remaining between them. CDR3 length equals 13 residues. Germline V gene data show CDR1 as GTSNPN and CDR2 as SVGIG (reference sequence).

This clone was detected only a few times. This CDR3 reads CASSPRGDRYEQYF. CDR3 coding DNA: TGCGCCAGCAGCCCACGGGGGGATCGCTACGAGCAGTACTTC. This rearrangement joins TRBV4-1 to TRBJ2-7, with TRBD2 matching 7 bases. This CDR3 has 14 residues. The trim removed 4 bases at V and 3 bases at J, leaving 6 bases unmatched. Germline lookup yields CDR1 MGHRA and CDR2 YSYEKL.

This CDR3 reads CASSVLSTGAYGYTF. The CDR3 bases are TGTGCCAGCAGCGTATTAAGTACAGGGGCCTATGGCTACACCTTC. V gene TRBV9 combines with J gene TRBJ1-2; 7 bases map to TRBD1. The trim removed 1 base at V and 4 bases at J, leaving 7 bases unmatched. Germline loops: CDR1 SGDLS, CDR2 YYNGEE. The CDR3 is 15 amino acids. Full variable domain (remainder filled in from reference TRBV9 and TRBJ1-2): DSGVTQTPKHLITATGQRVTLRCSPRSGDLSVYWYQQSLDQGLQFLIQYYNGEERAKGNILERFSAQQFPDLHSELNLSSLELGDSALYFCASSVLSTGAYGYTFGSGTRLTVV.

The gene calls are TRBV30 and TRBJ2-1, with D perhaps matching TRBD1 (6 bases). Germline CDR1 is GTSNPN and CDR2 is SVGIG (reference sequence). With 2 bases removed from V and 3 bases from J, the gap between germline ends came to 11 bases. The CDR3 spans 14 residues. The chain's CDR3 is CAWSHGTNYNEQFF. The DNA of the CDR3 is TGTGCCTGGAGTCACGGGACAAACTACAATGAGCAGTTCTTC.

A few counts support this clone. The chain has TRBV9 and TRBJ1-2; no clear D. The CDR3 totals 11 residues. Germline V CDR1 and CDR2: SGDLS, YYNGEE. V dropped 3 bases and J dropped 5 bases, with 5 bases sitting between them. The CDR3 coding sequence is TGTGCCAGCAGCGAAGGGTATGGCTACACCTTC. Translated, it gives CASSEGYGYTF. Based on the CDR3 plus reference TRBV9 and TRBJ1-2, the full variable domain is DSGVTQTPKHLITATGQRVTLRCSPRSGDLSVYWYQQSLDQGLQFLIQYYNGEERAKGNILERFSAQQFPDLHSELNLSSLELGDSALYFCASSEGYGYTFGSGTRLTVV.

V and J are TRBV5-6 and TRBJ2-1; D is uncertain. In germline, CDR1 is SGHDT, CDR2 YYEEEE. V lost 4 bases to trimming and J lost 4 bases, with 12 bases between them. This CDR3 spans 14 amino acids. The CDR3 coding sequence is TGTGCCAGCAGCCTCTACGACATTTACAATGAGCAGTTCTTC. It codes for CASSLYDIYNEQFF.

The chain carries TRBV29-1 and TRBJ1-2; no clear D. This CDR3 contains 14 residues. Germline V gene data show CDR1 as SQVTM and CDR2 as ANQGSEA. The ends were cut back, 0 bases at V and 3 bases at J, with 11 bases in the middle. The CDR3 spells CSVEDLKAYYGYTF. CDR3 nucleotide sequence: TGCAGCGTTGAAGATCTCAAGGCCTACTATGGCTACACCTTC.

The rearrangement joins TRBV27 to TRBJ1-1; 12 bases align to TRBD1. CDR3 size: 14 residues. Trimming at V came to 5 bases and at J to 6 bases, leaving 4 bases not matched to a gene. Germline assignment: CDR1 MNHEY and CDR2 SMNVEV (reference sequence). The DNA for the CDR3 is TGTGCCAGCAGTGGGACAGGGGGCCTCGCTGAAGCTTTCTTT. As protein: CASSGTGGLAEAFF.

This chain joins TRBV4-1 and TRBJ1-5; D may be TRBD1 (6 bases). Germline CDR1 is MGHRA and CDR2 is YSYEKL. This CDR3 has 16 residues. Trimming removed 0 bases at V and 1 base at J, with 10 bases between. CDR3: CASSQEAGGSNQPQHF. The DNA for the CDR3 is TGCGCCAGCAGCCAAGAGGCGGGGGGCAGCAATCAGCCCCAGCATTTT.

This clone occurred a few times. The V call is TRBV5-4, the J call TRBJ2-7; D might be TRBD2 (6 bases). CDR1 is SGHNT, CDR2 YYREEE, per germline (reference sequence). There are 14 residues in the CDR3. Trimming took off 3 bases at V and 2 bases at J, with 12 bases between the two ends. This chain's CDR3 is CASSYPGRPYEQYF. The CDR3 nucleotides read TGTGCCAGCAGCTATCCCGGGAGACCCTACGAGCAGTACTTC.

This clone was detected only a few times. This chain links TRBV27 with TRBJ2-2; D is ambiguous. This CDR3 is 14 amino acids long. With 0 bases removed from V and 5 bases from J, the gap between germline ends came to 7 bases. The germline CDR1 and CDR2 sequences are MNHEY and SMNVEV (reference sequence). In nucleotides, the CDR3 is TGTGCCAGCAGTTTATCTAGTAGGACCGGGGAGCTGTTTTTT. This encodes CASSLSSRTGELFF.

V and J are TRBV4-2 and TRBJ1-6, with a weak D call TRBD1 (5 bases). Germline CDR1 LGHNA, CDR2 YNFKEQ. V lost 8 bases and J lost 7, with 12 bases in between. This CDR3 is built from 13 residues. The CDR3: CASLGTENSPLHF. CDR3 nucleotides: TGTGCCAGCTTAGGGACGGAAAATTCACCCCTCCACTTT.

The chain couples TRBV30 to TRBJ1-1; the match to TRBD1 covers 10 bases. With V trimmed by 8 bases and J by 5 bases, 11 bases remained unmatched. The V gene's germline CDR1 is GTSNPN and CDR2 SVGIG (reference sequence). The CDR3 covers 14 residues. CDR3 amino acids: CALESRTGGTEAFF. The CDR3 nucleotides read TGTGCCCTGGAGTCGCGGACAGGGGGAACTGAAGCTTTCTTT.

The chain couples TRBV14 to TRBJ2-7, with D perhaps TRBD1 (6 bases). The CDR3 totals 14 residues. The germline gives CDR1 SGHDN, CDR2 FVKESK. Trimming shortened V by 0 bases and J by 6 bases, and 12 bases separated the two germline ends. Here the CDR3 reads CASSQENREGEQYF. CDR3 bases: TGTGCCAGCAGCCAAGAGAACAGGGAAGGCGAGCAGTACTTC.

This rearrangement joins TRBV2 to TRBJ2-3; 12 bases line up with TRBD2. The germline CDR1 and CDR2 sequences are SNHLY and FYNNEI. This CDR3 comprises 18 residues. The junction had 8 bases not matched to a gene; V was cut back by 3 bases and J by 1 base. In DNA, the CDR3 is TGTGCCAGCAGTGATGAGTGGACTAGCGGGGATCGCACAGATACGCAGTATTTT. Protein product: CASSDEWTSGDRTDTQYF.

The CDR3 nucleotides read TGCAGCGTCGGCGAGTCCGGAGAGACCCAGTACTTC. Translating it yields CSVGESGETQYF. The rearrangement joins TRBV29-1 to TRBJ2-5, with D unresolved. Trimming pared 6 bases from V and 4 bases from J, leaving 12 bases between. Germline assignment: CDR1 SQVTM and CDR2 ANQGSEA. The CDR3 sequence is 12 residues long. The variable domain in full, completed from reference TRBV29-1 and TRBJ2-5, reads SAVISQKPSRDICQRGTSLTIQCQVDSQVTMMFWYRQQPGQSLTLIATANQGSEATYESGFVIDKFPISRPNLTFSTLTVSNMSPEDSSIYLCSVGESGETQYFGPGTRLLVL.

J is TRBJ2-3 and V is TRBV29-1; 8 bases are shared with TRBD1. V was pared by 6 bases and J by 4 bases, with 3 bases of the junction left unmatched. The CDR3 extends over 12 amino acids. Germline CDR1 is SQVTM and CDR2 is ANQGSEA. The DNA for the CDR3 is TGCAGCGTATGGACAGGGCCAGATACGCAGTATTTT. It codes for CSVWTGPDTQYF.

The genes are TRBV4-1 and TRBJ2-5; D is unclear. The CDR3 extends over 16 amino acids. Trimming took 1 base from V and 4 from J, leaving 16 bases between them. Germline V gene data show CDR1 as MGHRA and CDR2 as YSYEKL. The chain's CDR3 is CASSQGWAKRTETQYF. CDR3 nucleotides: TGCGCCAGCAGCCAAGGATGGGCCAAGAGGACAGAGACCCAGTACTTC.

The V and J genes are TRBV7-9 and TRBJ1-2, with 12 positions matching TRBD1. In germline, CDR1 is SEHNR, CDR2 FQNEAQ (reference sequence). The CDR3 has 15 residues. The V and J ends lost 5 bases and 4 bases, in that order; junction bases with no gene match: 5. The DNA of the CDR3 is TGTGCCAGCAGCACCGGGACAGGGGGCACCTATGGCTACACCTTC. Amino acids: CASSTGTGGTYGYTF.

The rearrangement joins TRBV15 to TRBJ1-1; no clear D gene. CDR1 and CDR2 from the germline V gene are LNHNV and YYDKDF (reference sequence). V lost 8 bases and J lost 2, with 6 bases in between. This CDR3 region has 11 residues. The CDR3 coding sequence is TGTGCCACCCGCTATAACACTGAAGCTTTCTTT. It is translated as CATRYNTEAFF.